Here is one T cell receptor (beta chain) with its context. Its specificity is unknown. The PCR employed 60 Vbeta primers together with 13 Jbeta primers. This table comes from immunoSEQ multiplex PCR, and its TCRdb copy is limited to in-frame clones, with some not included. Found here are roughly 140,000 clones, under 90% of them singletons; the top ten hold under 5%. The data derive from a study of cytomegalovirus exposure and HLA in healthy donors. Study-wide points: Most TCR sequences were rare, but some public TCRs occurred in many donors. V- and J-gene trimming of TCR beta was linked (in a later analysis) to a missense DCLRE1C variant.

V lost 2 bases, J lost 5 bases, and 15 bases lay in between. CDR3 length: 15 residues. CDR1 is SGHAT, CDR2 FQNNGV, per germline. The chain carries TRBV11-2 and TRBJ1-1; unclear D gene. The source is a man in his forties in good health and CMV-seronegative. Sequencing was performed on PBMCs. CDR3: CASSLMSLTRTEAFF. In DNA, the CDR3 is TGTGCCAGCAGCTTAATGTCCCTCACGCGAACTGAAGCTTTCTTT. Looking up the rest from reference TRBV11-2 and TRBJ1-1 gives the full variable domain: EAGVAQSPRYKIIEKRQSVAFWCNPISGHATLYWYQQILGQGPKLLIQFQNNGVVDDSQLPKDRFSAERLKGVDSTLKIQPAKLEDSAVYLCASSLMSLTRTEAFFGQGTRLTVV.